One sample yielded the 5 T cell receptor beta chains listed below, sequenced in a study of siplizumab effects on memory and regulatory T cells. Sequenced by immunoSEQ multiplex PCR; TCRdb stores in-frame clones only, minus some. This sample yields approximately 60,000 clones, of which around 80% are seen a single time; 0.35% to 0.5% belongs to the top ten. The sequencing sample was made of memory CD4+ T cells sorted from blood. Every receptor here comes from a human donor in good health.

The V gene is TRBV10-3, the J gene TRBJ1-1, with 8 bases identical to TRBD1. The CDR3 extends over 18 amino acids. CDR1 is ENHRY and CDR2 is SYGVKD in the germline V gene. V lost 0 bases, J lost 1 base, and 10 bases stayed unmatched. The CDR3 DNA reads TGTGCCATCAGTGAGTCGGTGAGAGGCGGACAGGGGAACACTGAAGCTTTCTTT. The encoded protein is CAISESVRGGQGNTEAFF.

About this clone: The identical CDR3 is also encoded by other nucleotide sequences in the sample. V and J are TRBV30 and TRBJ1-1; the D is unclear. The CDR3 runs to 11 residues. V was trimmed by 3 bases and J by 0 bases, leaving 2 bases between them. Germline-derived CDR1 and CDR2 are GTSNPN and SVGIG (reference sequence). DNA of the CDR3: TGTGCCTGGAGGGTGAACACTGAAGCTTTCTTT. Translating it yields CAWRVNTEAFF.

The chain is built from TRBV10-1 and TRBJ1-1; TRBD1 is a possible D gene (5 bases). The CDR3 contains 13 residues. Germline loops: CDR1 WNHNN, CDR2 SYGVQD (reference sequence). V dropped 4 bases and J dropped 1 base, with 7 bases sitting between them. CDR3 sequence: CASSVGTNTEAFF. The CDR3 bases are TGCGCCAGCAGTGTCGGGACGAACACTGAAGCTTTCTTT.

The chain employs TRBV11-2 and TRBJ1-2, with no clear D. Germline V gene data show CDR1 as SGHAT and CDR2 as FQNNGV. This CDR3 has 12 amino acids. V was clipped by 6 bases and J by 7 bases, with 12 bases between them. The CDR3 region has the DNA TGTGCCAGCAGTTTCTCCAGTGGTGGCTACACCTTC. This codes for CASSFSSGGYTF.

This chain uses TRBV6-5 with TRBJ1-1, with D unclear. The CDR3 has 14 amino acids. V was shortened by 5 bases and J by 0 bases, with 10 bases between the two germline ends. The germline V gene encodes CDR1 MNHEY and CDR2 SVGAGI. CDR3 in amino acids: CASSSGVLNTEAFF. In DNA form, the CDR3 reads TGTGCCAGCAGTAGCGGCGTCCTGAACACTGAAGCTTTCTTT.